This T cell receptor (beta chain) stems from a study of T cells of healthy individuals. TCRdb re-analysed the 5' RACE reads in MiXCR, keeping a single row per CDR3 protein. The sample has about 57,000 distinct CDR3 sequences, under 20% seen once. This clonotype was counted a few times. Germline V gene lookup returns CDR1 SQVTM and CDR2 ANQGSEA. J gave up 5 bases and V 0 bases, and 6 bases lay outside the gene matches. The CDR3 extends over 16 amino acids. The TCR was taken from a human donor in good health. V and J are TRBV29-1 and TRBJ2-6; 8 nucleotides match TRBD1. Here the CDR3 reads CSVEDPGDRWANVLTF. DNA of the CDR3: TGCAGCGTTGAAGATCCCGGGGACAGGTGGGCCAACGTCCTGACTTTC. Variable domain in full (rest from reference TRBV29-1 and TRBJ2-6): SAVISQKPSRDICQRGTSLTIQCQVDSQVTMMFWYRQQPGQSLTLIATANQGSEATYESGFVIDKFPISRPNLTFSTLTVSNMSPEDSSIYLCSVEDPGDRWANVLTFGAGSRLTVL.